This TCR beta chain was captured by sequencing in a study of beta chain features in type 1 diabetes. The CDR3 has 14 residues. V gave up 6 bases and J gave up 3 bases, with 15 bases separating them. The germline V gene has CDR1 MNHEY and CDR2 SVGAGI. Expressed TCRB transcripts were sequenced because the entire RNA isolate underwent reverse transcription. Data came from immunoSEQ multiplex PCR; TCRdb stores just in-frame clones and leaves some out. The table lists about 620,000 clones, roughly a sixth of them singletons. The clonotype was recovered from a young man in good health. The sequencing input was naive CD4+ T cells from blood. The rearrangement uses TRBV6-5 and TRBJ2-7, with D possibly being TRBD1 (6 bases). CDR3 sequence reads: CASSPPGHHYEQYF. The CDR3 region has the DNA TGTGCCAGCAGCCCACCGGGACACCACTACGAGCAGTACTTC.